Presented here are 5 T cell receptor beta chains from one specimen sequenced in a study of T-cell memory formation after mild COVID-19. TCRdb passed the 5' RACE reads through MiXCR, listing each CDR3 protein once. The data contain tens of thousands of distinct CDR3 sequences, about 15% of them seen just once; the ten biggest clones take up roughly 33%. Source material: PBMCs or a T cell subset sorted from them (not recorded which). The receptors stem from an adult woman who had mild COVID-19 (a few samples of this study predate the infection). Cell type and time point are not known.

This clonotype appeared a few times. The chain has TRBV4-2 and TRBJ2-7, with D hard to call. The CDR3 is 16 residues long. Germline CDR1 is LGHNA and CDR2 is YNFKEQ. Trimming took 0 bases from V and 6 from J, leaving 18 bases between them. Here the CDR3 DNA reads TGTGCCAGCAGCCAAGATCTCGGGCTCAACCCTGGCGAGCAGTACTTC. Its protein product is CASSQDLGLNPGEQYF.

This chain connects TRBV12-3 or TRBV12-4 to TRBJ2-7; TRBD1 might be the D (5 bases). The length of the CDR3 is 13 residues. V shed 6 bases and J shed 1 base, with 10 bases lying between them. The CDR3: CASSAAGSYEQYF. The CDR3 DNA reads as TGTGCCAGCAGCGCTGCAGGGTCCTACGAGCAGTACTTC.

The chain recombines TRBV20-1 with TRBJ1-2, with D possibly being TRBD1 (6 bases). Deletions cut 6 bases from V and 4 bases from J, with 18 bases between. Germline CDR1 is DFQATT and CDR2 is SNEGSKA (reference sequence). This CDR3 has 14 residues. CDR3 loop: CSAGGDTMFYGYTF. For the CDR3, the DNA is TGCAGTGCAGGGGGGGACACGATGTTCTATGGCTACACCTTC.

There are a few counts of this clonotype. The chain couples TRBV27 to TRBJ2-7, with a weak D call TRBD2 (6 bases). Germline values: CDR1 MNHEY, CDR2 SMNVEV (reference sequence). Trimming cost V 3 bases and J 3 bases, with 12 bases left between them. This CDR3 has 14 amino acids. The CDR3 loop reads CASSFSGGSYEQYF. CDR3 DNA sequence: TGTGCCAGCAGTTTCTCTGGGGGGAGCTACGAGCAGTACTTC.

The chain uses TRBV13 and TRBJ1-3; D gene uncertain. The CDR3 totals 15 residues. V was clipped by 2 bases and J by 0 bases, with 8 bases between them. CDR1 and CDR2 from the germline V gene are PRHDT and FYEKMQ (reference sequence). The CDR3 DNA is TGTGCCAGCAGCTTAAGGTCATACTCTGGAAACACCATATATTTT. It encodes CASSLRSYSGNTIYF. The whole variable domain, remainder taken from reference TRBV13 and TRBJ1-3, is AAGVIQSPRHLIKEKRETATLKCYPIPRHDTVYWYQQGPGQDPQFLISFYEKMQSDKGSIPDRFSAQQFSDYHSELNMSSLELGDSALYFCASSLRSYSGNTIYFGEGSWLTVV.